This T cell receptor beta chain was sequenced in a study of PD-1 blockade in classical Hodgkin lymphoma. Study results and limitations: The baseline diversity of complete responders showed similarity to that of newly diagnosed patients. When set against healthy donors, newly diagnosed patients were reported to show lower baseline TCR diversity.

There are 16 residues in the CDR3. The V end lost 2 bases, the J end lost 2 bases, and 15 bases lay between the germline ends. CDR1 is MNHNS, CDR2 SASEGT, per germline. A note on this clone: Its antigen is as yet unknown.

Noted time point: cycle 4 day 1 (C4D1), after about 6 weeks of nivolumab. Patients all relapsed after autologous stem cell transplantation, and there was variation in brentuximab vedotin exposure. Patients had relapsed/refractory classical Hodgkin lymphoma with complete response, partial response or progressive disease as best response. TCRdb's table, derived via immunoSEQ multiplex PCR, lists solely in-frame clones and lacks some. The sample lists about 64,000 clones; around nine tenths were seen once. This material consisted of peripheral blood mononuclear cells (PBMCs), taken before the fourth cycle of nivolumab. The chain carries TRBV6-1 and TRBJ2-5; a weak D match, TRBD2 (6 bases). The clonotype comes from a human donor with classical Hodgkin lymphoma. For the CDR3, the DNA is TGTGCCAGCAGTGAATCCCCCCGGGGGTTACAAGAGACCCAGTACTTC. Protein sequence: CASSESPRGLQETQYF.